This TCR beta chain stems from a study of T cell repertoires in cytomegalovirus infection. Study background: An indication of both CMV infection and matching HLA type came from public TCR beta signatures.

Between the trimmed V and J ends, which lost 0 bases and 5 bases, there was a span of 10 bases. Looked up from germline, CDR1 is SGHTA and CDR2 is FQGTGA. This CDR3 has 14 amino acids. This clonotype has a handful of counts. Its antigen is unidentified. TCRdb processed the reads anew with MiXCR; each CDR3 protein has one entry. The sample shows roughly 920,000 distinct CDR3 sequences, approximately 31% of them seen only once. This specimen consisted of cultured CD8+ T cells from PBMCs, obtained from culture after CMV antigen stimulation. This TCR derives from a human donor in good health (CMV status not recorded). Some clones in this sample may be carry-over from other donors' samples. V is TRBV7-3 and J is TRBJ2-5, with a weak D call TRBD2 (5 bases). Here the CDR3 reads CASSLTAGEETQYF. The CDR3 region has the DNA TGTGCCAGCAGCTTAACAGCCGGGGAGGAGACCCAGTACTTC.